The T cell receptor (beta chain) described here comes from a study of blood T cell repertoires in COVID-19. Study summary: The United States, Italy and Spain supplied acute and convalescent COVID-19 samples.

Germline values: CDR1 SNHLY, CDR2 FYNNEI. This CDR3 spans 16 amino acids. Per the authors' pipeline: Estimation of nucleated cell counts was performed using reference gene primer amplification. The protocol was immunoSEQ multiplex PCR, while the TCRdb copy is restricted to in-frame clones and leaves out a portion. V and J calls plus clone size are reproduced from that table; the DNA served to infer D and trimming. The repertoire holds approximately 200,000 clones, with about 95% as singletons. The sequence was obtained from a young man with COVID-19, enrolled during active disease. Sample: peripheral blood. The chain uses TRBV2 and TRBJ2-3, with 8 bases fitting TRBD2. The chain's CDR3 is CATKELRGGRADTQYF. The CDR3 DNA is TGTGCTACAAAAGAACTCCGGGGGGGTAGAGCAGATACGCAGTATTTT.